This T cell receptor (beta chain) emerged from a study of T cells after yellow fever vaccination. This clonotype was seen repeatedly, ten times or more. Template-switching 5'RACE yielded the TCR cDNA; a universal primer site and UMIs were added in the process. TCRdb analysed the 5' RACE reads with MiXCR anew, one entry per CDR3 protein. This table has about 150,000 distinct CDR3 sequences, about 6% appearing once. The sequence was obtained from a man between 18 and 29 years old who received the YFV17D yellow fever vaccine. The sequences come from CD4+ T cells sorted from PBMCs, collected on the day of the first yellow fever vaccination.

CDR3 DNA sequence: TGTGCCAGCAGCCCCAATCTAGTAGAGAACACCGGGGAGCTGTTTTTT. It yields the protein CASSPNLVENTGELFF. The gene calls are TRBV25-1 and TRBJ2-2, with unresolved D. Trimming removed 6 bases at V and 1 base at J, with 15 bases between. Germline CDR1 reads MGHDK; CDR2 reads SYGVNS. The CDR3 is 16 amino acids.